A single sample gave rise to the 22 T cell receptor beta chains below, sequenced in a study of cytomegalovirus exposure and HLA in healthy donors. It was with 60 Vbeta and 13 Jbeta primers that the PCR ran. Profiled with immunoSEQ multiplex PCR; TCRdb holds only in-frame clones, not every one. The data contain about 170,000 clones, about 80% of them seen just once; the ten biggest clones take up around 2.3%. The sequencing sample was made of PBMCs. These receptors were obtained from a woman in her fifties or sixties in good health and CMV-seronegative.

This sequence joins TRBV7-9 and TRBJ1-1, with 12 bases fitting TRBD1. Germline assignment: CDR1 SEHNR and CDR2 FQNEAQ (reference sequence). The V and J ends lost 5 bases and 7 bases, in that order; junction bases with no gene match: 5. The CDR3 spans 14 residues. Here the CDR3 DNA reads TGTGCCAGCAGCATGGGACAGGGGGCGGATGAAGCTTTCTTT. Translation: CASSMGQGADEAFF.

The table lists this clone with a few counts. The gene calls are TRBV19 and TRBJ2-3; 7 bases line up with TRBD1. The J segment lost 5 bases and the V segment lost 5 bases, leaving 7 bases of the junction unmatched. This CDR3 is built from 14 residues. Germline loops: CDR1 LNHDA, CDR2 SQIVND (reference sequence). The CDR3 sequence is CASSATGVGDTQYF. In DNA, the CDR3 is TGTGCCAGTAGTGCCACAGGGGTGGGAGATACGCAGTATTTT.

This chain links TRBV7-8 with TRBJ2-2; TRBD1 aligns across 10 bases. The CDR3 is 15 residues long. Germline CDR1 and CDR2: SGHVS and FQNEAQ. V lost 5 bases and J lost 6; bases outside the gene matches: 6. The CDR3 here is CASSPAGTGAGELFF. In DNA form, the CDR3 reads TGTGCCAGCAGCCCCGCCGGGACAGGGGCCGGGGAGCTGTTTTTT.

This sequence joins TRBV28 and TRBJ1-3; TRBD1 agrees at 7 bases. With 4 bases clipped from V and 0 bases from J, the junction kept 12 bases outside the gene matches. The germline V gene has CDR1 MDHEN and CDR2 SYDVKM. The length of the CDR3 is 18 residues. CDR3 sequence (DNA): TGTGCCAGCAGTTACCTCTGGACAGGCCGAAACTCTGGAAACACCATATATTTT. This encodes CASSYLWTGRNSGNTIYF.

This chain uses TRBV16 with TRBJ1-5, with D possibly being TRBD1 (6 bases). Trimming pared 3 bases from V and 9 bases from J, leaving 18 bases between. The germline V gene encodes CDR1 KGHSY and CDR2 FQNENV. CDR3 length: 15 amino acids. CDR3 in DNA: TGTGCCAGCAGCCAGGCTACAGGGATGACGAGGCCCCAGCATTTT. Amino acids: CASSQATGMTRPQHF.

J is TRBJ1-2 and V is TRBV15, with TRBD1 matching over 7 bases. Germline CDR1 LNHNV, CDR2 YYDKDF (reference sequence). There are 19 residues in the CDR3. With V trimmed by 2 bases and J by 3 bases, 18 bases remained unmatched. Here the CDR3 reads CATSRNHGQVPIEHYGYTF. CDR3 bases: TGTGCCACCAGCAGAAACCACGGACAGGTCCCAATCGAACACTATGGCTACACCTTC.

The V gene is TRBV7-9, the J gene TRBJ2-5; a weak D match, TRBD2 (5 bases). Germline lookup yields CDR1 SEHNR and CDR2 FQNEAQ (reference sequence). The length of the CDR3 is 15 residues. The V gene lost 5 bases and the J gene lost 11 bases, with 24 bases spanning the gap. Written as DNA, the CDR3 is TGTGCCAGCAGCCCCGGTAGAGAATTCCTACGAGGGCAGTACTTC. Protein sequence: CASSPGREFLRGQYF.

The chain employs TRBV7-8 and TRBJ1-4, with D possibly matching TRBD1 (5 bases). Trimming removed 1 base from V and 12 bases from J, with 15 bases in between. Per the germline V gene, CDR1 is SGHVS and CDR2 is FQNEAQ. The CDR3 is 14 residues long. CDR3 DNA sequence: TGTGCCAGCAGCTTAGGAACTGGGGGAGGGGAACTGTTTTTT. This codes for CASSLGTGGGELFF.

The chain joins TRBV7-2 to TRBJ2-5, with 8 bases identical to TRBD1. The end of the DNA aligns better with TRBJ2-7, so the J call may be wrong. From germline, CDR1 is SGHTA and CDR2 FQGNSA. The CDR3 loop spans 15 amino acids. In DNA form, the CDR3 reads TGTGCCAGCAGCTTAGCGGGGGACAGGCAGTACGAGCAGTACTTC. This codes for CASSLAGDRQYEQYF.

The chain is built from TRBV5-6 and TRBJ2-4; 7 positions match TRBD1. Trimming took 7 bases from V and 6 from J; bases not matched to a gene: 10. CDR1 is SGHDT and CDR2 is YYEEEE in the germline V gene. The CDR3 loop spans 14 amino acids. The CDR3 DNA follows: TGTGCCAGCCGCCCCGGGAACAGGGGAAACATTCAGTACTTC. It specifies CASRPGNRGNIQYF.

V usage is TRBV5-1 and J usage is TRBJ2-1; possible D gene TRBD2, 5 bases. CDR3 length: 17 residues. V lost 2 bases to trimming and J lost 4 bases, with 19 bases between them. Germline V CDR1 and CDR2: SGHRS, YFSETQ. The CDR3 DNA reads TGCGCCAGCAGCTTAGCCCGTCGCGGCGGGCAATACAATGAGCAGTTCTTC. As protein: CASSLARRGGQYNEQFF.

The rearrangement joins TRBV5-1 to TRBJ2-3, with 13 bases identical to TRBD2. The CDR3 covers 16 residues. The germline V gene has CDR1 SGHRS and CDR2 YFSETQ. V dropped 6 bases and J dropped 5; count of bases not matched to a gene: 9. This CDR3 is CASTPTSGGAGDTQYF. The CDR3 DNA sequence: TGCGCCAGCACCCCAACTAGCGGGGGGGCCGGAGATACGCAGTATTTT. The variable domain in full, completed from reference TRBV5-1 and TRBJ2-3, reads KAGVTQTPRYLIKTRGQQVTLSCSPISGHRSVSWYQQTPGQGLQFLFEYFSETQRNKGNFPGRFSGRQFSNSRSEMNVSTLELGDSALYLCASTPTSGGAGDTQYFGPGTRLTVL.

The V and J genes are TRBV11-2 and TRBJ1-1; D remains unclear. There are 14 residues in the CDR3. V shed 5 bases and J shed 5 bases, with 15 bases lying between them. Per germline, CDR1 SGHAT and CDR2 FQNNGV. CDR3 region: CASSPTAGGTEAFF. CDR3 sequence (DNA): TGTGCCAGCAGCCCGACCGCAGGAGGAACTGAAGCTTTCTTT.

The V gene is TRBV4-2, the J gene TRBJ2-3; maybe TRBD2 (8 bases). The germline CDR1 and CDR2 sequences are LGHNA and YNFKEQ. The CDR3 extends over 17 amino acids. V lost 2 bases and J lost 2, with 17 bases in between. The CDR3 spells CASSQNSGDRITDTQYF. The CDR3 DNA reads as TGTGCCAGCAGCCAAAATAGCGGGGACAGAATCACAGATACGCAGTATTTT.

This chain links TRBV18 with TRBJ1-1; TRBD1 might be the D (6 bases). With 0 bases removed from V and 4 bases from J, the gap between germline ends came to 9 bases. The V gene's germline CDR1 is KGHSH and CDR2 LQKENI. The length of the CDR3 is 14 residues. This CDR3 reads CASSPPGHSTEAFF. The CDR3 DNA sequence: TGTGCCAGCTCACCACCGGGACACAGCACTGAAGCTTTCTTT.

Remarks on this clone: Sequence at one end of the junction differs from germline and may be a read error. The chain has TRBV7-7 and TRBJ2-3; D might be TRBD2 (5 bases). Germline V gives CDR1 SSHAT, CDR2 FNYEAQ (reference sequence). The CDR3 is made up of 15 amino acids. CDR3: CASSLAGGPTDTQYF. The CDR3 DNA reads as TGTGCTAGCAGCTTAGCTGGCGGGCCCACAGATACGCAGTATTTT.

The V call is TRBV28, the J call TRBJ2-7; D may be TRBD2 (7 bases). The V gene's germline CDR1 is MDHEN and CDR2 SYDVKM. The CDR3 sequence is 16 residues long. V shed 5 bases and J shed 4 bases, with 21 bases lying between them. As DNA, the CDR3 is TGTGCCAGCAGTCCGGGGGCCGGCGGGAGTACGTACGAGCAGTACTTC. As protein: CASSPGAGGSTYEQYF.

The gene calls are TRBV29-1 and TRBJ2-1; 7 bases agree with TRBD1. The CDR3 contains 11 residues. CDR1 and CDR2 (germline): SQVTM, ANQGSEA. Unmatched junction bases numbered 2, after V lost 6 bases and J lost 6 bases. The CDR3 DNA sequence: TGCAGCGTGGGGACAGCCAATGAGCAGTTCTTC. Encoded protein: CSVGTANEQFF.

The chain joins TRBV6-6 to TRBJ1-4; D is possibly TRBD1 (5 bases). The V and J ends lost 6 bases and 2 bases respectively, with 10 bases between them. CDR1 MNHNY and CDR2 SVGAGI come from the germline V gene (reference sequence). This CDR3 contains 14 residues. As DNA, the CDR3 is TGTGCCAGCAGGGAGGGACTGACTAATGAAAAACTGTTTTTT. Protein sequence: CASREGLTNEKLFF.

The CDR3 here is CASSGSLGASGGPSTDTQYF. The CDR3 DNA sequence: TGTGCCAGCAGCGGTAGTCTTGGGGCTAGCGGGGGTCCTAGCACAGATACGCAGTATTTT. The rearrangement uses TRBV9 and TRBJ2-3; 10 nucleotides line up with TRBD2. Germline V lookup: CDR1 SGDLS, CDR2 YYNGEE. Germline trimming cut 3 bases from V and 0 bases from J; bases unmatched to any gene: 16. The CDR3 has 20 amino acids.

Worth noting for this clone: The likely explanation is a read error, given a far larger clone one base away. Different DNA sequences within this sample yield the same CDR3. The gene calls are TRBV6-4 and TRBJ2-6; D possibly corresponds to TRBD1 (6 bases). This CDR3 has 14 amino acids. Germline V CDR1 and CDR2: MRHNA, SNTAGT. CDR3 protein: CASSAGAGANVLTF. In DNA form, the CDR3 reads TGTGCCAGTAGTGCAGGGGCTGGGGCCAACGTCCTGACTTTC.

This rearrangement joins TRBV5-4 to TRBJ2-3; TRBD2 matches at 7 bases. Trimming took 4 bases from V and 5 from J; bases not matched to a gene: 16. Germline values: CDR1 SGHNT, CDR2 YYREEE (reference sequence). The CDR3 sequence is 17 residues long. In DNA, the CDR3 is TGTGCCAGCAGCCTGGGCCTAGGCGGGGGAGTTGGAGATACGCAGTATTTT. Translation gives CASSLGLGGGVGDTQYF.